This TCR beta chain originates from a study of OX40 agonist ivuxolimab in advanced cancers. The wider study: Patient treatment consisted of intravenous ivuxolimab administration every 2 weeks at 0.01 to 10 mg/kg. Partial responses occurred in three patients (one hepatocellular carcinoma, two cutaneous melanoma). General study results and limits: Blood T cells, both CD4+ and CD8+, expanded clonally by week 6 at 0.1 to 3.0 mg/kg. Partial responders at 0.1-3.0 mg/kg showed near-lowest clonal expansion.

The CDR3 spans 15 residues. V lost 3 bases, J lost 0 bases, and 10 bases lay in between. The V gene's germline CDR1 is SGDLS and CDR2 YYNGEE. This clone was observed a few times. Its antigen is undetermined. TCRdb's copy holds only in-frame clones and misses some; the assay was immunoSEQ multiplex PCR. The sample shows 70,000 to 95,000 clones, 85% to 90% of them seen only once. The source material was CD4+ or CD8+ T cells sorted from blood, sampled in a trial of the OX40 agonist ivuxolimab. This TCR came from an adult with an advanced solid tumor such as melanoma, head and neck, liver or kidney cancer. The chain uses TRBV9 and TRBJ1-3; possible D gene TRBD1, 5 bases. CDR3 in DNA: TGTGCCAGCAGCGGCGACAGTTCCTCTGGAAACACCATATATTTT. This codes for CASSGDSSSGNTIYF. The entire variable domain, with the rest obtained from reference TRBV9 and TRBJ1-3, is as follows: DSGVTQTPKHLITATGQRVTLRCSPRSGDLSVYWYQQSLDQGLQFLIQYYNGEERAKGNILERFSAQQFPDLHSELNLSSLELGDSALYFCASSGDSSSGNTIYFGEGSWLTVV.